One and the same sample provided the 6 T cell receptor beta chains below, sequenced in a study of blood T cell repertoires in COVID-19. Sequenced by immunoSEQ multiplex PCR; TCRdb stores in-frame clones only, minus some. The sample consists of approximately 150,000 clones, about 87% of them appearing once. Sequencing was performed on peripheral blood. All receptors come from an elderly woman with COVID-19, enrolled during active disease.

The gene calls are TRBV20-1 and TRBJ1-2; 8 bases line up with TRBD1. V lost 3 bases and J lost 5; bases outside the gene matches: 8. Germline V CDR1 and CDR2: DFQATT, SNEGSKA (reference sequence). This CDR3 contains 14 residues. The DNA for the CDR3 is TGCAGTGCTAGTGGACAGGGATCTTTGTATGGCTACACCTTC. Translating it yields CSASGQGSLYGYTF.

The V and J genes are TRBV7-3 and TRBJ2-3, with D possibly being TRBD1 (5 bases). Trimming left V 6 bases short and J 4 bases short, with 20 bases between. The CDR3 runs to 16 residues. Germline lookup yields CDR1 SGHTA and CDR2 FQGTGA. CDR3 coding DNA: TGTGCCAGCAGGGATAACCCGGTGGCAGGGTCAGATACGCAGTATTTT. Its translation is CASRDNPVAGSDTQYF.

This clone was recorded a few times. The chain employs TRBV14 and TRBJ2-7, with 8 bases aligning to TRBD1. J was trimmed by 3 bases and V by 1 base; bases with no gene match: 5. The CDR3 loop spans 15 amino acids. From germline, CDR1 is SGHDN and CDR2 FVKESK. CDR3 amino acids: CASSQARDRHYEQYF. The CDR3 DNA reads TGTGCCAGCAGCCAAGCACGGGACAGGCACTACGAGCAGTACTTC. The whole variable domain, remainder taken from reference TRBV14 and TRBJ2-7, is EAGVTQFPSHSVIEKGQTVTLRCDPISGHDNLYWYRRVMGKEIKFLLHFVKESKQDESGMPNNRFLAERTGGTYSTLKVQPAELEDSGVYFCASSQARDRHYEQYFGPGTRLTVT.

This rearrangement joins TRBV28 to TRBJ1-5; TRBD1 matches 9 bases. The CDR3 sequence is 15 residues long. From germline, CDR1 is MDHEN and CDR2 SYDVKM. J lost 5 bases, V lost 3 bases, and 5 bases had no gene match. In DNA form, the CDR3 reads TGTGCCAGCAGTTTGGGACAGGGCAACTATCAGCCCCAGCATTTT. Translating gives CASSLGQGNYQPQHF.

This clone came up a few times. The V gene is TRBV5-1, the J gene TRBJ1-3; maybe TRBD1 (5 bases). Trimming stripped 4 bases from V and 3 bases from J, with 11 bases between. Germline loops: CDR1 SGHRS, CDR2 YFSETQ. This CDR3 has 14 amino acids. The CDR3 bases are TGCGCCAGCAGCGTTAGGGGCGTTGGAAACACCATATATTTT. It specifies CASSVRGVGNTIYF.

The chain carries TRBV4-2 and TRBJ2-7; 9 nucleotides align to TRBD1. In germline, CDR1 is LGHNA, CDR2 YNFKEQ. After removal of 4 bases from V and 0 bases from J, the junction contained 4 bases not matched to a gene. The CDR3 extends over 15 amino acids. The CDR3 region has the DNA TGTGCCAGCAGCCCCGGACAGGGGAGCTCCTACGAGCAGTACTTC. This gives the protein CASSPGQGSSYEQYF.